This passage covers 13 T cell receptor beta chains from one sample sequenced in a study of CD8+ T cells in alopecia areata. Treatment noted: oral pan-JAK inhibitor, 5-10 mg twice daily. Extracted RNA was reverse transcribed, and the resulting cDNA served as sequencing template. Some clones are missing from TCRdb's copy, which holds only in-frame ones; the method was immunoSEQ multiplex PCR. The sample consists of around 86,000 clones, about 71% of them appearing once. The sequences come from CD8+ T cells sorted from blood, collected between weeks 43 and 45, from a patient treated with tofacitinib. All receptors derive from a human donor with alopecia areata.

The chain links TRBV5-6 to TRBJ2-5; perhaps TRBD1 as D (5 bases). V lost 0 bases and J 5 bases, leaving 8 bases between the germline ends. This CDR3 spans 13 amino acids. CDR1 and CDR2 (germline): SGHDT, YYEEEE. This CDR3 is CASSLVAGETQYF. CDR3 DNA: TGTGCCAGCAGCTTGGTCGCAGGGGAGACCCAGTACTTC.

As for this clone: This likely stems from a read error, as it lies one base from a far larger clone. The sample carries other DNA sequences with the same CDR3. This sequence joins TRBV27 and TRBJ2-3; D uncertain. V was trimmed by 4 bases and J by 2 bases, leaving 4 bases between them. Germline V lookup: CDR1 MNHEY, CDR2 SMNVEV (reference sequence). CDR3 size: 12 residues. Here the CDR3 DNA reads TGTGCCAGCAGTTCCACCACAGATACGCAGTATTTT. Protein: CASSSTTDTQYF.

In its sample, this clone was seen once. The CDR3 spells CASRENSRYEQYF. The DNA for the CDR3 is TGTGCCAGTAGAGAGAACTCAAGGTACGAGCAGTACTTC. The J gene is TRBJ2-5, the V gene TRBV25-1; no clear D. The DNA end is more similar to TRBJ2-7, so the J call may be wrong. The CDR3 is made up of 13 amino acids. CDR1 and CDR2 (germline): MGHDK, SYGVNS.

This chain uses TRBV19 with TRBJ1-2; TRBD1 agrees at 10 bases. The trim removed 3 bases at V and 8 bases at J, leaving 3 bases unmatched. The CDR3 runs 13 residues. The germline CDR1 and CDR2 sequences are LNHDA and SQIVND (reference sequence). DNA for the CDR3: TGTGCCAGTAGTATGGGGACAGGGGTAGGCTACACCTTC. Its protein is CASSMGTGVGYTF.

J is TRBJ1-1 and V is TRBV29-1; D remains ambiguous. The V end was cut by 2 bases, the J end by 7 bases, with 5 bases between. This CDR3 comprises 10 residues. CDR1 is SQVTM, CDR2 ANQGSEA, per germline. As DNA, the CDR3 is TGCAGCGTTGAATACGGTGAAGCTTTCTTT. Residues: CSVEYGEAFF.

The chain uses TRBV14 and TRBJ2-5, with 10 nucleotides matching TRBD1. The CDR3 length is 15 residues. Germline CDR1 reads SGHDN; CDR2 reads FVKESK. Germline trimming cut 8 bases from V and 5 bases from J; bases unmatched to any gene: 11. This chain's CDR3 is CASREGQGNSETQYF. For the CDR3, the DNA is TGTGCCAGCCGAGAGGGACAGGGGAACTCGGAGACCCAGTACTTC.

The chain carries TRBV27 and TRBJ2-7, with a weak D call TRBD1 (6 bases). The CDR3 runs to 13 residues. V was pared by 6 bases and J by 4 bases, with 13 bases between. Germline loops: CDR1 MNHEY, CDR2 SMNVEV (reference sequence). CDR3 loop: CASRATGIYEQYF. The CDR3 coding sequence is TGTGCCAGCAGGGCTACAGGGATTTACGAGCAGTACTTC.

V gene TRBV11-3 combines with J gene TRBJ2-7; D may be TRBD2 (5 bases). V lost 0 bases and J lost 1, with 13 bases in between. The CDR3 length is 16 residues. The germline CDR1 and CDR2 sequences are SGHNT and YENEEA. The CDR3 bases are TGTGCCAGCAGCTTAGATATCGGGGTAGGGTCCTACGAGCAGTACTTC. Encoded protein: CASSLDIGVGSYEQYF.

This chain connects TRBV29-1 to TRBJ2-1; 7 bases line up with TRBD1. The J segment lost 6 bases and the V segment lost 8 bases, leaving 7 bases of the junction unmatched. In germline, CDR1 is SQVTM, CDR2 ANQGSEA. This CDR3 spans 12 amino acids. The CDR3 DNA sequence: TGCAGCATTGTAGCAGGGGGCAATGAGCAGTTCTTC. Translating gives CSIVAGGNEQFF.

This chain links TRBV27 with TRBJ2-2; TRBD1 or TRBD2 may be the D gene (5 bases each). CDR3 length equals 12 residues. The V end lost 8 bases, the J end lost 6 bases, and 10 bases lay between the germline ends. Germline lookup yields CDR1 MNHEY and CDR2 SMNVEV (reference sequence). CDR3 nucleotide sequence: TGTGCCAGCGAGGGGAGCGCCGGGGAGCTGTTTTTT. Residues: CASEGSAGELFF.

The chain recombines TRBV27 with TRBJ2-7, with TRBD1 matching 8 bases. Trimming took 7 bases from V and 6 from J; bases not matched to a gene: 2. The V gene's germline CDR1 is MNHEY and CDR2 SMNVEV (reference sequence). The length of the CDR3 is 11 residues. The CDR3 DNA is TGTGCCAGCATCACAGGGGGCGAGCAGTACTTC. It yields the protein CASITGGEQYF.

The chain couples TRBV25-1 to TRBJ1-3; D unresolved. Germline CDR1 MGHDK, CDR2 SYGVNS. This CDR3 spans 13 amino acids. The CDR3 nucleotides are TGTGCTGCAGCCGGGAGCACTGGAAACACCATATATTTT. Protein: CAAAGSTGNTIYF.

The chain links TRBV9 to TRBJ1-3; D perhaps matches TRBD1 (5 bases). With 1 base removed from V and 0 bases from J, the gap between germline ends came to 8 bases. This CDR3 spans 15 amino acids. Germline CDR1 SGDLS, CDR2 YYNGEE. The CDR3 nucleotides are TGTGCCAGCAGCGTATCGGGGGGCTCTGGAAACACCATATATTTT. Translating it yields CASSVSGGSGNTIYF.